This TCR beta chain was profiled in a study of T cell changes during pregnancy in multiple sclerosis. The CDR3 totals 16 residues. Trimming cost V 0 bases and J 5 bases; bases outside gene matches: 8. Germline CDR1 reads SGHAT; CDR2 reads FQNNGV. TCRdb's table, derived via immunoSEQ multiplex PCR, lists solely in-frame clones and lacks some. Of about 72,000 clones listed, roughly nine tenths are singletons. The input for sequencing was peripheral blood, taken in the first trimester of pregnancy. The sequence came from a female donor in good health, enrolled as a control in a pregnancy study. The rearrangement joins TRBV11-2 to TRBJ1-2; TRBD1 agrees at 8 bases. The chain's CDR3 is CASSLDSRGLGYGYTF. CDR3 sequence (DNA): TGTGCCAGCAGCTTAGACTCCAGGGGGCTAGGGTATGGCTACACCTTC.